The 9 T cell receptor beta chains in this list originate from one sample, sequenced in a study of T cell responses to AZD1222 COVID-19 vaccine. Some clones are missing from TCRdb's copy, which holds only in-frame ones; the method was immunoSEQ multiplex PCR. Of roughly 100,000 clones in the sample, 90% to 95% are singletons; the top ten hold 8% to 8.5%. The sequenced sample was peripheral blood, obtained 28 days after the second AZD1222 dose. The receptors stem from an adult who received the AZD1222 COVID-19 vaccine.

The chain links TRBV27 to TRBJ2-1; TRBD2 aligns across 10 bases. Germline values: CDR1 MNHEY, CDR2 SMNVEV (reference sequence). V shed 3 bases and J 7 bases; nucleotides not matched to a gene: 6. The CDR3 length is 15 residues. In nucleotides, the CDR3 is TGTGCCAGCAGTTTCCTAGCGGGAGAGGGGAATGAGCAGTTCTTC. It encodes CASSFLAGEGNEQFF.

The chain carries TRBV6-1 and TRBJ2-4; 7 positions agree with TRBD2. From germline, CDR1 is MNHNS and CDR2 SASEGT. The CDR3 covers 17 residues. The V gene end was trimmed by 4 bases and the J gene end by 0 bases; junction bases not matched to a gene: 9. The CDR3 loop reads CASSAMASGEAKNIQYF. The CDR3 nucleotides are TGTGCCAGCAGTGCCATGGCTAGCGGAGAAGCCAAAAACATTCAGTACTTC.

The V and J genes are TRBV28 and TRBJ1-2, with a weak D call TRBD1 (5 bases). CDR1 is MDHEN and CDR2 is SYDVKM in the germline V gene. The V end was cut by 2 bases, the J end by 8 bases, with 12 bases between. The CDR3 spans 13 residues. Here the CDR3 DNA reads TGTGCCAGCAGTTTAGGTACAGGCGACGGCTACACCTTC. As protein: CASSLGTGDGYTF.

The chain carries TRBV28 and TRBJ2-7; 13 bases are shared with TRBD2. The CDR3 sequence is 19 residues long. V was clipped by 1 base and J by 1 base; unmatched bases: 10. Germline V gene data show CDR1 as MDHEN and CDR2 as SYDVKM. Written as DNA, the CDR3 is TGTGCCAGCAGTTTATATGCTGGGACTAGCGGGATCCTTTCCTACGAGCAGTACTTC. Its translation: CASSLYAGTSGILSYEQYF.

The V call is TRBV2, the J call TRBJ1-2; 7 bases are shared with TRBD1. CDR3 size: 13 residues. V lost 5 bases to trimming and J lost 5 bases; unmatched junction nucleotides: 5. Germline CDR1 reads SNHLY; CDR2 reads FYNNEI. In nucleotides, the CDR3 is TGTGCCAGCAGTAAAGGGACAGATTATGGCTACACCTTC. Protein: CASSKGTDYGYTF.

The chain's CDR3 is CASNLAGGPLSYEQYF. The DNA for the CDR3 is TGTGCCAGCAATTTAGCGGGAGGGCCCCTTTCCTACGAGCAGTACTTC. The chain has TRBV11-2 and TRBJ2-7; 11 bases fit TRBD2. CDR1 is SGHAT, CDR2 FQNNGV, per germline. The trim removed 7 bases at V and 1 base at J, leaving 9 bases unmatched. The CDR3 loop spans 16 amino acids.

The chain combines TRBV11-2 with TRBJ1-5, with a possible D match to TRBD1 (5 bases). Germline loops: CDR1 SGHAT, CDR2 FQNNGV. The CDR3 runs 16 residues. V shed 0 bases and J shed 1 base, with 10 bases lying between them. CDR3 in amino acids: CASSLDQGVSNQPQHF. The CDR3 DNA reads TGTGCCAGCAGCTTAGACCAGGGCGTGAGCAATCAGCCCCAGCATTTT.

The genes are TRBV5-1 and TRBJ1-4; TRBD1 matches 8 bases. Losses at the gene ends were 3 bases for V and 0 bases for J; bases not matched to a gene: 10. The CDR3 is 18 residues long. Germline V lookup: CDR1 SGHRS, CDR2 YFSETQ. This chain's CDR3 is CASSYTPGQEATNEKLFF. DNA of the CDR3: TGCGCCAGCAGCTATACTCCGGGACAGGAGGCAACTAATGAAAAACTGTTTTTT.

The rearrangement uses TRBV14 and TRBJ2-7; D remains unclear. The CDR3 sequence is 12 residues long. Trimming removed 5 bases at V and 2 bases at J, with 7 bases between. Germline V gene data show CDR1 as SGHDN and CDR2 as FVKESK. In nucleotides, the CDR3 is TGTGCCAGCAGCGGGGATACCTACGAGCAGTACTTC. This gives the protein CASSGDTYEQYF. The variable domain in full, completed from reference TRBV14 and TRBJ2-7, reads EAGVTQFPSHSVIEKGQTVTLRCDPISGHDNLYWYRRVMGKEIKFLLHFVKESKQDESGMPNNRFLAERTGGTYSTLKVQPAELEDSGVYFCASSGDTYEQYFGPGTRLTVT.